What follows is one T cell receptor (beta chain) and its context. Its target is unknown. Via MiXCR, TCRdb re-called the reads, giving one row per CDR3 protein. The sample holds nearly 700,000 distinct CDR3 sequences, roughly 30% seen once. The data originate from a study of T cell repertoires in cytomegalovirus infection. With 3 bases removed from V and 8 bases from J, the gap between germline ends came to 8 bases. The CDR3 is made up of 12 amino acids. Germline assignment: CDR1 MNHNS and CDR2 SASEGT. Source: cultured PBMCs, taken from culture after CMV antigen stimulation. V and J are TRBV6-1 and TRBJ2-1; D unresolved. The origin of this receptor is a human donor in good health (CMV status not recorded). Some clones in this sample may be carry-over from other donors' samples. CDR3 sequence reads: CASSDRPYEQFF. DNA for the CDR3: TGTGCCAGCAGTGACCGCCCGTATGAGCAGTTCTTC.